This record concerns one TCR beta chain sequence. What it binds is unknown. This specimen belongs to a study of T cells in Graves' hyperthyroidism and ophthalmopathy. Study-level results: Patients with ophthalmopathy were separated from those with stable hyperthyroidism by a 13 V-J model.

Researchers amplified the TCR beta CDR3 regions from RNA transcripts. TCR CDR3 underwent first-round RT-PCR with the HTBI primer set. TCRdb processed the multiplex PCR reads anew with MiXCR; each CDR3 protein has one entry. In the table there are hundreds of thousands of distinct CDR3 sequences, approximately 42% of which are singletons. This TCR was recovered from an adult man with Graves' disease, either hyperthyroidism or ophthalmopathy (not recorded which). What was sequenced was peripheral blood or thyroid tissue (not recorded which).

The CDR3 is CASSPRDRGKEKLFF. The CDR3 region has the DNA TGTGCCAGCAGCCCCCGAGACAGGGGAAAAGAAAAACTGTTTTTT. This chain joins TRBV7-9 and TRBJ1-4, with TRBD1 identical over 8 bases. The germline V gene has CDR1 SEHNR and CDR2 FQNEAQ (reference sequence). Trimming at V came to 5 bases and at J to 8 bases, leaving 10 bases not matched to a gene. The CDR3 is made up of 15 amino acids.